These 29 T cell receptor beta chains share one sample of origin, sequenced in a study of early T cells in non-severe SARS-CoV-2 infection. TCRdb redid the calling of the 5' RACE reads with MiXCR, one entry per CDR3 protein. The sample lists under 60,000 distinct CDR3 sequences, over 10% occurring once. The sequencing sample was made of whole blood. These receptors all come from an adult who was a healthcare worker with PCR-confirmed SARS-CoV-2 infection or an uninfected control (not recorded which).

This clonotype showed up many times. V gene TRBV6-5 combines with J gene TRBJ1-1; 9 bases fit TRBD1. This CDR3 comprises 12 residues. Germline lookup yields CDR1 MNHEY and CDR2 SVGAGI. Germline trimming cut 4 bases from V and 11 bases from J; bases unmatched to any gene: 5. CDR3 coding DNA: TGTGCCAGCAGTTCGACAGGGGGAGAGGCTTTCTTT. This gives the protein CASSSTGGEAFF.

This clonotype was counted ten times or more. CDR3 nucleotide sequence: TGTGCCAGCAGTTACTCTAGCGGGTTCTCCTACGAGCAGTACTTC. Protein: CASSYSSGFSYEQYF. The chain employs TRBV6-6 and TRBJ2-7, with 7 positions matching TRBD2. Germline CDR1 and CDR2: MNHNY and SVGAGI (reference sequence). J was trimmed by 0 bases and V by 0 bases; bases with no gene match: 2. The CDR3 has 15 amino acids.

This clonotype occurred many times. The chain has TRBV6-1 and TRBJ2-1, with TRBD2 matching over 7 bases. The germline V gene has CDR1 MNHNS and CDR2 SASEGT. V gave up 1 base and J gave up 8 bases; unmatched junction bases: 14. The CDR3 totals 17 residues. This CDR3 is CASSEGSFGWGGDEQFF. CDR3 DNA sequence: TGTGCCAGCAGTGAAGGGAGTTTCGGTTGGGGGGGAGATGAGCAGTTCTTC.

This clonotype was observed at least ten times. This chain connects TRBV27 to TRBJ1-2, with D possibly being TRBD1 (5 bases). This CDR3 region has 12 residues. Trimming removed 7 bases from V and 8 bases from J, with 14 bases in between. CDR1 is MNHEY, CDR2 SMNVEV, per germline (reference sequence). The CDR3 loop reads CASKTGLKGYTF. The CDR3 DNA reads as TGTGCCAGCAAAACAGGACTTAAGGGCTACACCTTC.

Notes on this clonotype: A much larger clone differs by one base, so this may be a read error. This chain uses TRBV11-2 with TRBJ2-2; weak D call: TRBD2 (5 bases). Germline V gives CDR1 SGHAT, CDR2 FQNNGV. CDR3 length: 15 amino acids. CDR3 sequence (DNA): TGTGTCAGCAGCCCAATGGGAGTCGAGACCGGGGAGCTGTTTTTT. The encoded protein is CVSSPMGVETGELFF.

This clonotype came up many times. The genes are TRBV11-3 and TRBJ1-6, with D unresolved. Germline V gene sequence: CDR1 SGHNT, CDR2 YENEEA. The CDR3 is made up of 13 amino acids. Between the trimmed V and J ends, which lost 3 bases and 7 bases, there was a span of 7 bases. CDR3 sequence reads: CASSFNWNSPLHF. As DNA, the CDR3 is TGTGCCAGCAGCTTCAACTGGAATTCACCCCTCCACTTT.

The chain uses TRBV7-8 and TRBJ2-5; 7 nucleotides line up with TRBD2. The length of the CDR3 is 16 residues. Germline trimming cut 1 base from V and 2 bases from J; bases unmatched to any gene: 7. Germline V gene sequence: CDR1 SGHVS, CDR2 FQNEAQ. The CDR3 here is CASSLVLLAEQETQYF. CDR3 nucleotide sequence: TGTGCCAGCAGCTTAGTACTGCTAGCGGAGCAAGAGACCCAGTACTTC.

This clonotype has ten or more counts. The J gene is TRBJ2-3, the V gene TRBV6-5; the D is unclear. The CDR3 is 13 amino acids. The V end lost 5 bases, the J end lost 6 bases, and 12 bases lay between the germline ends. Germline CDR1 reads MNHEY; CDR2 reads SVGAGI. The CDR3 bases are TGTGCCAGCAGTGCCCAGTTACGCGATACGCAGTATTTT. Its translation is CASSAQLRDTQYF.

The table lists this clonotype with a few counts. This chain connects TRBV27 to TRBJ1-4; D unresolved. The length of the CDR3 is 15 residues. Germline V gene lookup returns CDR1 MNHEY and CDR2 SMNVEV (reference sequence). Trimming shortened V by 7 bases and J by 5 bases, and 17 bases separated the two germline ends. CDR3 nucleotides: TGTGCCAGCAATTGGGGAGACAAGTTAAATGAAAAACTGTTTTTT. Its translation: CASNWGDKLNEKLFF.

This clonotype appeared many times. The chain is built from TRBV28 and TRBJ2-7; TRBD1 is a possible D gene (5 bases). The CDR3 spans 13 residues. V was pared by 6 bases and J by 6 bases, with 15 bases between. Germline lookup yields CDR1 MDHEN and CDR2 SYDVKM. Here the CDR3 DNA reads TGTGCCAGCAGCCCTGACAGACCTACCGAGCAGTACTTC. Translation: CASSPDRPTEQYF.

This clonotype was picked up many times. CDR3 in DNA: TGTGCCAGCAGTTTAAGCCGGGGAGGACAGGGCGGCACTGAAGCTTTCTTT. Its translation is CASSLSRGGQGGTEAFF. The rearrangement joins TRBV12-3 or TRBV12-4 to TRBJ1-1, with TRBD1 identical over 8 bases. The V gene end was trimmed by 2 bases and the J gene end by 4 bases; junction bases not matched to a gene: 12. The CDR3 totals 17 residues.

This clonotype was detected ten times or more. The chain employs TRBV7-6 and TRBJ2-2, with 7 bases fitting TRBD1. Germline CDR1 reads SGHVS; CDR2 reads FNYEAQ. After removal of 4 bases from V and 4 bases from J, the junction contained 12 bases not matched to a gene. This CDR3 has 17 amino acids. CDR3 sequence: CASSSSPTGTFTGELFF. CDR3 nucleotide sequence: TGTGCCAGCAGCTCTTCCCCGACAGGGACCTTCACCGGGGAGCTGTTTTTT.

At least ten counts were recorded for this clonotype. This chain connects TRBV6-5 to TRBJ2-1, with TRBD1 as a possible D gene (6 bases). V was cut by 5 bases and J by 4 bases, with 18 bases left in between. The CDR3 contains 16 residues. CDR1 and CDR2 from the germline V gene are MNHEY and SVGAGI. The CDR3 DNA is TGTGCCAGCAGTAACACCAGGACAGACGCTTACAATGAGCAGTTCTTC. Translation: CASSNTRTDAYNEQFF.

This clonotype appeared many times. V usage is TRBV5-1 and J usage is TRBJ2-7; no definite D call. There are 14 residues in the CDR3. Trimming cost V 0 bases and J 5 bases, with 12 bases left between them. The germline V gene encodes CDR1 SGHRS and CDR2 YFSETQ. CDR3 nucleotide sequence: TGCGCCAGCAGCTTGGCGGGCCGGAGCCACGAGCAGTACTTC. It encodes CASSLAGRSHEQYF.

At least ten counts were recorded for this clonotype. This chain links TRBV5-5 with TRBJ2-5, with D perhaps matching TRBD2 (6 bases). Trimming stripped 6 bases from V and 8 bases from J, with 17 bases between. The CDR3 covers 13 residues. Germline V gene lookup returns CDR1 SGHKS and CDR2 YYEKEE (reference sequence). Here the CDR3 reads CASTTVGGFTQYF. The CDR3 DNA follows: TGTGCCAGCACCACTGTCGGGGGATTTACCCAGTACTTC. Filled out from reference TRBV5-5 and TRBJ2-5, the complete variable domain reads DAGVTQSPTHLIKTRGQQVTLRCSPISGHKSVSWYQQVLGQGPQFIFQYYEKEERGRGNFPDRFSARQFPNYSSELNVNALLLGDSALYLCASTTVGGFTQYFGPGTRLLVL.

The chain combines TRBV7-8 with TRBJ2-7; D is perhaps TRBD1 (5 bases). The V and J ends lost 5 bases and 6 bases respectively, with 17 bases between them. This CDR3 is 14 amino acids long. The germline gives CDR1 SGHVS, CDR2 FQNEAQ. The CDR3 sequence: CASSTQFSRVEQYF. CDR3 nucleotides: TGTGCCAGCAGCACCCAATTCTCCAGGGTCGAGCAGTACTTC.

This clonotype was counted at least ten times. The rearrangement links TRBV7-3 to TRBJ1-1; 7 nucleotides line up with TRBD1. J gave up 2 bases and V 5 bases, and 5 bases lay outside the gene matches. CDR3 length equals 14 residues. Germline loops: CDR1 SGHTA, CDR2 FQGTGA. The CDR3 is CASSAGQANTEAFF. The CDR3 nucleotides read TGTGCCAGCAGCGCAGGACAGGCTAACACTGAAGCTTTCTTT.

This chain connects TRBV12-3 or TRBV12-4 to TRBJ1-1; D is undetermined. The CDR3 runs to 12 residues. V lost 10 bases and J lost 4, with 13 bases in between. This CDR3 reads CATDNTATEAFF. As DNA, the CDR3 is TGTGCCACCGATAACACCGCCACTGAAGCTTTCTTT.

This clonotype was counted at least ten times. V gene TRBV3-1 combines with J gene TRBJ2-1, with TRBD2 matching over 13 bases. This CDR3 region has 17 residues. Germline lookup yields CDR1 LGHDT and CDR2 YNNKEL (reference sequence). The V and J ends lost 2 bases and 5 bases, in that order; junction bases with no gene match: 6. The CDR3 DNA is TGTGCCAGCAGCCAAACTAGCGGGGGGGCTCACAACAATGAGCAGTTCTTC. Its protein is CASSQTSGGAHNNEQFF.

V is TRBV20-1 and J is TRBJ2-7; a weak D match, TRBD2 (7 bases). Looked up from germline, CDR1 is DFQATT and CDR2 is SNEGSKA (reference sequence). V lost 6 bases and J lost 6, with 18 bases in between. CDR3 size: 13 residues. As DNA, the CDR3 is TGCAGTGCCCTATGGGGGGGGCCGGGCGAGCAGTACTTC. Its translation is CSALWGGPGEQYF.

This clonotype was counted at least ten times. V usage is TRBV18 and J usage is TRBJ1-5; tentatively, D is TRBD1 (5 bases). There are 13 residues in the CDR3. The V and J ends lost 3 bases and 4 bases respectively, with 7 bases between them. Germline assignment: CDR1 KGHSH and CDR2 LQKENI. The CDR3 reads CASSPGGNQPQHF. In DNA form, the CDR3 reads TGTGCCAGCTCACCCGGGGGAAATCAGCCCCAGCATTTT.

This clonotype was counted a few times. The V gene is TRBV6-2 or TRBV6-3, the J gene TRBJ2-3; TRBD1 or TRBD2 may be the D gene (6 bases each). V was clipped by 0 bases and J by 8 bases, with 9 bases between them. The CDR3 sequence is 13 residues long. CDR1 MNHEY and CDR2 SVGEGT come from the germline V gene. Here the CDR3 reads CASSYSGGVTQYF. The CDR3 nucleotides are TGTGCCAGCAGTTACTCCGGGGGCGTTACGCAGTATTTT.

Ten or more counts support this clonotype. The gene calls are TRBV6-6 and TRBJ2-1, with 8 bases fitting TRBD2. Trimming took 1 base from V and 5 from J; bases not matched to a gene: 13. The germline V gene has CDR1 MNHNY and CDR2 SVGAGI (reference sequence). The CDR3 has 18 residues. The CDR3 here is CASSYYPAIAGLNNEQFF. The CDR3 coding sequence is TGTGCCAGCAGTTACTACCCTGCAATAGCGGGGCTAAACAATGAGCAGTTCTTC.

This clonotype was observed a handful of times. V is TRBV9 and J is TRBJ1-2; D is ambiguous. With 2 bases removed from V and 2 bases from J, the gap between germline ends came to 7 bases. This CDR3 has 13 amino acids. The germline CDR1 and CDR2 sequences are SGDLS and YYNGEE. This chain's CDR3 is CASSVGQNYGYTF. The CDR3 DNA reads as TGTGCCAGCAGCGTGGGTCAGAACTATGGCTACACCTTC.

This clonotype was picked up many times. V usage is TRBV28 and J usage is TRBJ2-7; 10 bases match TRBD1. Germline CDR1 is MDHEN and CDR2 is SYDVKM. The CDR3 is made up of 13 amino acids. V dropped 10 bases and J dropped 2; count of bases not matched to a gene: 5. In nucleotides, the CDR3 is TGTGCCATCGGGACAGGGGTCACCTACGAGCAGTACTTC. This sequence encodes CAIGTGVTYEQYF.

This clonotype was counted only a few times. The CDR3 DNA sequence: TGTGCAAGTCGCTTTAAGGTTAATGAGCAGTTCTTC. It yields the protein CASRFKVNEQFF. The chain is built from TRBV12-2 and TRBJ2-1. TRBV12-2 is a recognized pseudogene. This CDR3 is built from 12 residues.

This clonotype was seen at least ten times. The chain joins TRBV27 to TRBJ2-7; 8 nucleotides match TRBD2. CDR1 and CDR2 (germline): MNHEY, SMNVEV (reference sequence). After removal of 6 bases from V and 3 bases from J, the junction contained 10 bases not matched to a gene. CDR3 length equals 15 residues. As DNA, the CDR3 is TGTGCCAGCAGCCGGCGGGCGGGAGGAGTCTACGAGCAGTACTTC. Encoded protein: CASSRRAGGVYEQYF.

The sample holds many counts of this clonotype. The V and J genes are TRBV6-5 and TRBJ2-3, with D hard to call. The CDR3 runs 11 residues. V was pared by 2 bases and J by 6 bases, with 3 bases between. The germline CDR1 and CDR2 sequences are MNHEY and SVGAGI. CDR3 sequence: CASSYEDTQYF. In DNA form, the CDR3 reads TGTGCCAGCAGTTACGAGGATACGCAGTATTTT.

This clonotype has a single count. V is TRBV6-5 and J is TRBJ2-1, with unresolved D. The V and J ends lost 8 bases and 1 base respectively, with 9 bases between them. The CDR3 runs 13 residues. Germline V CDR1 and CDR2: MNHEY, SVGAGI. CDR3 amino acids: CASAGPSYNEQFF. The CDR3 region has the DNA TGTGCCAGCGCTGGACCATCCTACAATGAGCAGTTCTTC.